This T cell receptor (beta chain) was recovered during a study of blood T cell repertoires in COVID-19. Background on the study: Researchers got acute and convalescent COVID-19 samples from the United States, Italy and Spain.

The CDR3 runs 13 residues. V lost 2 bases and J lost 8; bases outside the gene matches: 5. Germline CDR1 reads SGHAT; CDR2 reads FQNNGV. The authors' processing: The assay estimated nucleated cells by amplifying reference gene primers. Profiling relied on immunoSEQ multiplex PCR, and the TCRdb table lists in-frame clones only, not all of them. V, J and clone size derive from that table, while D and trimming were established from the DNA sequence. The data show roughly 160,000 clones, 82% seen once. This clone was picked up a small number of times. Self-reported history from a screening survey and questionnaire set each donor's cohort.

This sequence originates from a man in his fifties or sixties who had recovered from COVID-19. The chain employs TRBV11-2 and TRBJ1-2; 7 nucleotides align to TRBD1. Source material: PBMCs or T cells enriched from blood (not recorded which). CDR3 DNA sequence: TGTGCCAGCAGCTTAACAGGGGATAGAGGCTACACCTTC. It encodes CASSLTGDRGYTF.